A selection of T cell receptor beta chains follows, all from one sample in a study of shared clonotypes between healthy human individuals. The data were produced by immunoSEQ multiplex PCR, yet TCRdb's version contains in-frame clones alone and is incomplete. The sample carries millions of clones, approximately 95% recorded once. Specimen: naive CD4+ T cells sorted from blood. These TCRs come from a man aged 18 to 30 in good health. CDR3s include the opening cysteine and the closing phenylalanine or tryptophan. A D gene is named only where the DNA matches it firmly. The size entry is marked missing in some rows and otherwise reads once, few, many or a size class.

j_call,d_call,v_call,clone_size,cdr3_length,cdr3_aa,cdr3_nt
TRBJ2-1,TRBD2,TRBV9,.,17,CASSPLGGSGGYNEQFF,TGTGCCAGCAGCCCCCTGGGGGGGTCGGGGGGCTACAATGAGCAGTTCTTC
TRBJ1-6,.,TRBV6-5,.,16,CASSYSKLSPISPLHF,TGTGCCAGCAGTTACTCGAAACTTTCACCGATTTCACCCCTCCACTTT
TRBJ2-3,.,TRBV30,.,15,CAWRVRLDRADTQYF,TGTGCCTGGAGGGTCCGACTAGACCGAGCAGATACGCAGTATTTT
TRBJ2-2,.,TRBV7-9,.,17,CASSLAWGRGSTGELFF,TGTGCCAGCAGCTTAGCTTGGGGCAGGGGAAGCACCGGGGAGCTGTTTTTT
TRBJ2-4,TRBD2,TRBV5-1,.,15,CASSPVAGSKNIQYF,TGCGCCAGCAGCCCCGTAGCGGGAAGCAAAAACATTCAGTACTTC
TRBJ1-1,.,TRBV7-2,.,17,CASSLAVGGWRNTEAFF,TGTGCCAGCAGCTTAGCTGTGGGGGGATGGAGGAACACTGAAGCTTTCTTT
TRBJ2-1,TRBD2,TRBV28,once,14,CASSLRLAGDEQFF,TGTGCCAGCAGTTTACGACTAGCCGGCGATGAGCAGTTCTTC
TRBJ1-4,.,TRBV5-5,.,14,CASSFVVRDEKLFF,TGTGCCAGCAGCTTCGTCGTGAGAGATGAAAAACTGTTTTTT
TRBJ2-5,.,TRBV7-2,.,16,CASSLVGTGSRETQYF,TGTGCCAGCAGCTTAGTCGGGACGGGGAGCCGGGAGACCCAGTACTTC
TRBJ2-5,TRBD1,TRBV11-2,.,15,CASSLDPTGGETQYF,TGTGCCAGCAGCTTAGATCCGACAGGGGGAGAGACCCAGTACTTC
TRBJ2-7,.,TRBV6-1,once,14,CASSQMTGFLEQYF,TGTGCCAGCAGCCAAATGACAGGTTTCCTCGAGCAGTACTTC
TRBJ2-3,.,TRBV4-1,.,16,CASSQDFRKGTDTQYF,TGCGCCAGCAGCCAAGATTTCAGAAAGGGGACAGATACGCAGTATTTT
TRBJ2-7,.,TRBV27,once,16,CASSPRSWGNSYEQYF,TGTGCCAGCAGTCCGAGATCTTGGGGCAACTCCTACGAGCAGTACTTC
TRBJ1-2,.,TRBV2,.,12,CASRSGSDGYTF,TGTGCCAGCAGGTCAGGGTCGGATGGCTACACCTTC
TRBJ2-1,.,TRBV7-8,.,12,CASSLAGEPQFF,TGTGCCAGCAGCTTAGCGGGGGAACCGCAGTTCTTC
TRBJ1-2,TRBD1,TRBV6-5,.,14,CASSRTGGDYGYTF,TGTGCCAGCAGTCGGACAGGGGGCGACTATGGCTACACCTTC
TRBJ1-6,.,TRBV5-4,.,15,CASSPGGAYNSPLHF,TGTGCCAGCAGTCCAGGCGGGGCCTATAATTCACCCCTCCACTTT
TRBJ1-2,TRBD1,TRBV6-5,.,14,CASSAGQGNYGYTF,TGTGCCAGCAGTGCCGGACAGGGGAACTATGGCTACACCTTC
TRBJ1-3,.,TRBV30,.,11,CAWGRGNTIYF,TGTGCCTGGGGCAGGGGAAACACCATATATTTT
TRBJ2-2,.,TRBV5-1,once,15,CASRLTLGAVGELFF,TGCGCCAGCAGACTTACGTTGGGGGCCGTCGGGGAGCTGTTTTTT
TRBJ2-7,.,TRBV15,.,14,CATSREISTYEQYF,TGTGCCACCAGCAGAGAGATATCCACCTACGAGCAGTACTTC
TRBJ2-5,.,TRBV19,.,16,CASSIGQSPDRETQYF,TGTGCCAGTAGTATCGGACAGTCCCCCGATCGAGAGACCCAGTACTTC
TRBJ1-1,.,TRBV10-2,.,12,CASSHGSTEAFF,TGCGCCAGCAGTCACGGTAGCACTGAAGCTTTCTTT
TRBJ1-5,TRBD1,TRBV6-1,.,14,CASSPLGQGQPQHF,TGTGCCAGCAGTCCCCTGGGACAGGGCCAGCCCCAGCATTTT
TRBJ2-7,.,TRBV4-1,.,15,CASSQSRRGLYEQYF,TGCGCCAGCAGCCAGAGTCGCAGAGGTCTCTACGAGCAGTACTTC
TRBJ2-3,TRBD2,TRBV7-2,once,16,CASSLVGLAGTDTQYF,TGTGCCAGCAGCTTAGTGGGACTAGCGGGCACAGATACGCAGTATTTT
TRBJ2-7,TRBD2,TRBV7-9,once,15,CASSMGLSLSYEQYF,TGTGCCAGCAGCATGGGACTATCCCTCTCCTACGAGCAGTACTTC
TRBJ2-5,TRBD2,TRBV7-9,.,14,CASSLGLAGETQYF,TGTGCCAGCAGCTTAGGCCTAGCGGGAGAGACCCAGTACTTC
TRBJ2-1,TRBD2,TRBV7-2,few,16,CASSPHSGAVGNEQFF,TGTGCCAGCAGCCCCCATAGCGGGGCCGTGGGGAATGAGCAGTTCTTC
TRBJ1-2,TRBD1,TRBV6-5,.,14,CASTNLDRASGYTF,TGTGCCAGCACGAACCTGGACAGGGCCAGCGGCTACACCTTC
TRBJ2-3,.,TRBV30,.,13,CAWSVRAIYTQYF,TGTGCCTGGAGTGTACGGGCCATTTATACGCAGTATTTT
TRBJ1-1,.,TRBV5-1,.,14,CASSLVGTDTEAFF,TGCGCCAGCAGCTTGGTAGGGACGGACACTGAAGCTTTCTTT
TRBJ1-1,TRBD1,TRBV6-6,few,11,CASSRDSEAFF,TGTGCCAGCAGCCGGGACAGTGAAGCTTTCTTT
TRBJ2-1,TRBD2,TRBV27,.,17,CASSSLDRAGVYNEQFF,TGTGCCAGCAGCTCGCTGGACCGAGCGGGGGTCTACAATGAGCAGTTCTTC
TRBJ1-2,TRBD1,TRBV19,.,13,CASSIGTGYGYTF,TGTGCCAGTAGTATCGGGACAGGGTATGGCTACACCTTC
TRBJ1-4,.,TRBV4-1,.,17,CASSLRWGRASNEKLFF,TGCGCCAGCAGCCTAAGATGGGGAAGGGCGTCTAATGAAAAACTGTTTTTT
TRBJ2-3,.,TRBV18,.,14,CASSPQYSTDTQYF,TGTGCCAGCTCACCACAATATAGCACAGATACGCAGTATTTT
TRBJ1-3,.,TRBV5-4,.,16,CASSLGRRLSGNTIYF,TGTGCCAGCAGCTTGGGCAGGCGCCTCTCTGGAAACACCATATATTTT
TRBJ2-3,TRBD2,TRBV29-1,.,19,CSVNSGERGGYGRADTQYF,TGCAGCGTCAATTCGGGTGAGCGGGGAGGATACGGACGGGCAGATACGCAGTATTTT
TRBJ2-3,TRBD2,TRBV10-3,.,14,CATSGGAIMDTQYF,TGTGCCACCTCCGGGGGGGCAATTATGGATACGCAGTATTTT
TRBJ2-1,.,TRBV21-1,.,16,CASSKKRETNDNEQFF,TGTGCCAGCAGCAAAAAGCGGGAGACCAACGACAATGAGCAGTTCTTC
TRBJ2-7,.,TRBV7-6,.,17,CASSFPPLVSKLNEQYF,TGTGCCAGCAGCTTCCCCCCGTTAGTTAGTAAACTTAACGAGCAGTACTTC
TRBJ2-3,.,TRBV29-1,.,13,CSVTIWDADTQYF,TGCAGCGTTACCATCTGGGACGCAGATACGCAGTATTTT
TRBJ2-5,.,TRBV6-5,.,13,CASNPPKGETQYF,TGTGCCAGCAACCCACCAAAGGGAGAGACCCAGTACTTC
TRBJ1-5,.,TRBV6-1,.,18,CASSDRGWSETSNQPQHF,TGTGCCAGCAGTGACAGGGGATGGAGTGAGACTAGCAATCAGCCCCAGCATTTT
TRBJ2-7,TRBD2,TRBV9,.,14,CASSSSGRTYEQYF,TGTGCCAGCAGCTCTAGCGGGAGGACCTACGAGCAGTACTTC
TRBJ2-6,TRBD1,TRBV4-3,.,18,CASSQDAGGNSGANVLTF,TGCGCCAGCAGCCAAGATGCAGGGGGCAACTCTGGGGCCAACGTCCTGACTTTC
TRBJ2-7,TRBD1,TRBV30,.,14,CAWSVGTGFGEQYF,TGTGCCTGGAGTGTAGGGACAGGGTTTGGCGAGCAGTACTTC